The clone carrying this T cell receptor beta chain has at least ten counts. Its antigen is not known. The read ends 3 residues before the CDR3 terminus; that terminus is restored from the germline J gene. The record originates from a study of T cell clonality in common variable immunodeficiency. Findings of the study overall: Repertoire-complication correlations in CVID were limited by patient heterogeneity. In common variable immunodeficiency, TCR beta chains reportedly carried fewer deletions and N-nucleotide insertions.

Germline CDR1 DFQATT, CDR2 SNEGSKA (reference sequence). V lost 6 bases to trimming and J lost 0 bases; unmatched junction nucleotides: 6. This CDR3 is 15 amino acids long. TCRdb's copy holds only in-frame clones and misses some; the assay was immunoSEQ multiplex PCR. The repertoire consists of about 33,000 clones, none detected only once. Caucasian heritage predominated among both patients and controls. Blood came from CVID subjects not ill and not taking immunomodulatory or immunosuppressive medication. The chain is built from TRBV20-1 and TRBJ2-3; 10 bases line up with TRBD2. Sequenced: peripheral blood mononuclear cells. The TCR originated in a human donor with common variable immunodeficiency. The chain's CDR3 is CSAYPSGGSTDTQYF. The covered CDR3 bases are TGCAGTGCGTACCCTAGCGGGGGCAGCACAGATACG.